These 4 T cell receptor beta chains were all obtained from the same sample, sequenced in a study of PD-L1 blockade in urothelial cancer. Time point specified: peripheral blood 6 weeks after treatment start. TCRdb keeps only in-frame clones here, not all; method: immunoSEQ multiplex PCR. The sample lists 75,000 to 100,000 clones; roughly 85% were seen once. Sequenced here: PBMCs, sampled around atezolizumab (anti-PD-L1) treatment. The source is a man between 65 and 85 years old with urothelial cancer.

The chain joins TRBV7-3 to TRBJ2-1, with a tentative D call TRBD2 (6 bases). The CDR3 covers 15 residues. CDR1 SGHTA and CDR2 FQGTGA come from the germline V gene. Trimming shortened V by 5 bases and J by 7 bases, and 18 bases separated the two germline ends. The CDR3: CASSPSASVRNEQFF. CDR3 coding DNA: TGTGCCAGCAGCCCTTCGGCTAGCGTCCGGAATGAGCAGTTCTTC.

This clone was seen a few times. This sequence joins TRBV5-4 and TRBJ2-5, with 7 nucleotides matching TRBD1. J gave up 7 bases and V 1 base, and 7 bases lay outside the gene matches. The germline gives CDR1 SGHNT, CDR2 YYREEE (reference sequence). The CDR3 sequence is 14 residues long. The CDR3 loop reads CASSLRQGVATQYF. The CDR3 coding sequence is TGTGCCAGCAGCTTGAGACAGGGAGTGGCGACCCAGTACTTC. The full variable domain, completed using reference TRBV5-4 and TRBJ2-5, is ETGVTQSPTHLIKTRGQQVTLRCSSQSGHNTVSWYQQALGQGPQFIFQYYREEENGRGNFPPRFSGLQFPNYSSELNVNALELDDSALYLCASSLRQGVATQYFGPGTRLLVL.

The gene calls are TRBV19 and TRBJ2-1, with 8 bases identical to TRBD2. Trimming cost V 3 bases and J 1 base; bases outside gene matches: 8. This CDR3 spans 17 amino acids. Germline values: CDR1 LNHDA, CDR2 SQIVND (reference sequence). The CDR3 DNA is TGTGCCAGTAGTATTCAAGGGACTAGGGGATCCTACAATGAGCAGTTCTTC. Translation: CASSIQGTRGSYNEQFF.

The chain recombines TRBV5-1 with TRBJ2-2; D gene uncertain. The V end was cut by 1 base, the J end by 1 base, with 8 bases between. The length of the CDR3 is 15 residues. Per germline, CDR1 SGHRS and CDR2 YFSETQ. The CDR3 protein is CASSLLTGNTGELFF. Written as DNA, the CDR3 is TGCGCCAGCAGCTTGTTGACGGGGAACACCGGGGAGCTGTTTTTT. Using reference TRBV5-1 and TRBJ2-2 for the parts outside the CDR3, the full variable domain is KAGVTQTPRYLIKTRGQQVTLSCSPISGHRSVSWYQQTPGQGLQFLFEYFSETQRNKGNFPGRFSGRQFSNSRSEMNVSTLELGDSALYLCASSLLTGNTGELFFGEGSRLTVL.